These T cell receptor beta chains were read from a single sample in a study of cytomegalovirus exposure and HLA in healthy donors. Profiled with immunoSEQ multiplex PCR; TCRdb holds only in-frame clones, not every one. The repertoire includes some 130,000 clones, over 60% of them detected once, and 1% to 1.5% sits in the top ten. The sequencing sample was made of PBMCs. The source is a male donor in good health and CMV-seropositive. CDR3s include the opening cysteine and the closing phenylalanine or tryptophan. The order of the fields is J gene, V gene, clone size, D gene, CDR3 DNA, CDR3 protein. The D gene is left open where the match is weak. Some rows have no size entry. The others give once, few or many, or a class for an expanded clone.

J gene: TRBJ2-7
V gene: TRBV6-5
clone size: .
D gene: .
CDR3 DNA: TGTGCCAGCAGTTACTCGGTGTTTTTTCGGGGAAACGAGCAGTACTTC
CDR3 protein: CASSYSVFFRGNEQYF

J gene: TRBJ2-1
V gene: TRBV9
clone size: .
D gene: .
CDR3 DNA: TGTGCCAGCAGCCCGGGGACCCTGCGGGGTCATGAGCAGTTCTTC
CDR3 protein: CASSPGTLRGHEQFF

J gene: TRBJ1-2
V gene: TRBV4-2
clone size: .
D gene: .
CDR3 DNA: TGTGCCAGCAGCGGAGCCACCTATGGCTACACCTTC
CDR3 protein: CASSGATYGYTF

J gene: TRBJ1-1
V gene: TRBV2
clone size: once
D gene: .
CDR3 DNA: TGTGCCAGCGTAATACAGGGGAACACTGAAGCTTTCTTT
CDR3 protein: CASVIQGNTEAFF

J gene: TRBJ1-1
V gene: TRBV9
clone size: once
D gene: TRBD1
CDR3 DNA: TGTGCCAGCAGCCCCCGGGACAGCGCCTACGATGGGACTGAAGCTTTCTTT
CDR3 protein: CASSPRDSAYDGTEAFF

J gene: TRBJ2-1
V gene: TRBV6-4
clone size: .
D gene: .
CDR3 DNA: TGTGCCAGCAGCCTAGACCACCAAAACAATGAGCAGTTCTTC
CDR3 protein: CASSLDHQNNEQFF

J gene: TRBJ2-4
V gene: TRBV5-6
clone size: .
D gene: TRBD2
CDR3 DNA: TGTGCCAGCAGCTTCGTCCGGGAGGAGGCCAAAAACATTCAGTACTTC
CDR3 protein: CASSFVREEAKNIQYF

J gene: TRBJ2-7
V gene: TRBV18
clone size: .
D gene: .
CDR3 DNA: TGTGCCAGCTCACCACCGGGGCAGGGTAGGCCCAACGAGCAGTACTTC
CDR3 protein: CASSPPGQGRPNEQYF

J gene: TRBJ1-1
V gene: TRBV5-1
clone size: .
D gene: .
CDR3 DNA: TGCGCCAGCAGCTTCTACGGACAGAACACTGAAGCTTTCTTT
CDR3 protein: CASSFYGQNTEAFF

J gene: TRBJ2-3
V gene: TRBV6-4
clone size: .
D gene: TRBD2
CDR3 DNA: TGTGCCAGTAGCGGGGGGGCCGAAGATACGCAGTATTTT
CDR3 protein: CASSGGAEDTQYF

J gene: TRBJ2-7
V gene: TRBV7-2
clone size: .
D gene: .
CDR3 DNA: TGTGCCAGCAGCACCGGGAGACTCCCTGACGAGCAGTACTTC
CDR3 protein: CASSTGRLPDEQYF

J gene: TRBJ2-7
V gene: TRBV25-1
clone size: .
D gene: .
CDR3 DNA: TGTGCCAGCAGTGAACCGGGTAGCGGTAACTCCTACGAGCAGTACTTC
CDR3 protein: CASSEPGSGNSYEQYF

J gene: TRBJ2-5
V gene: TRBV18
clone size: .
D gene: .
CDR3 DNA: TGTGCCAGCTCACCAATTGACACGTGGGAGACCCAGTACTTC
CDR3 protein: CASSPIDTWETQYF

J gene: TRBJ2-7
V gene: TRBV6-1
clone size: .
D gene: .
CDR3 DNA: TGTGCCAGCACCGAACGGGACTCATCCTACGAGCAGTACTTC
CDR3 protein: CASTERDSSYEQYF

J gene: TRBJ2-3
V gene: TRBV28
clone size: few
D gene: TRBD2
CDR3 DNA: TGTGCCACGGGGACTAGCGGGTTTACGCAGTATTTT
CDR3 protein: CATGTSGFTQYF

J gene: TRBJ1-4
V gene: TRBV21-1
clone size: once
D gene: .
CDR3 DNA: TGTGCCAGCAGCAAAGAGGGACAGGGGGATGAAAAACTGTTTTTT
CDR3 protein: CASSKEGQGDEKLFF

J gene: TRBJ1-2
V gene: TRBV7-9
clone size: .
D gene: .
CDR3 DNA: TGTGCCAGCAGCTTAGGCCAAACTCAGGGTCCCTATGGCTACACCTTC
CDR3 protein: CASSLGQTQGPYGYTF

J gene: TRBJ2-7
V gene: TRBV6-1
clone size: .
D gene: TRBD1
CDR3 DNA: TGTGCCAGCAGTGAAGCTATCGGGACAGGGGGCTACGAGCAGTACTTC
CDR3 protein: CASSEAIGTGGYEQYF

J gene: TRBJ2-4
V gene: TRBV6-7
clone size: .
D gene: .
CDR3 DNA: TGTGCCAGCAGTTACCCTGCAGATCGCGGGACAGCCAAAAACATTCAGTACTTC
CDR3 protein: CASSYPADRGTAKNIQYF

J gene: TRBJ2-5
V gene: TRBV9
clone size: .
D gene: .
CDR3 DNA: TGTGCCGGCAGCGTAGCCCTCCTCGAGGGCGAGACCCAGTACTTC
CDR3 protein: CAGSVALLEGETQYF

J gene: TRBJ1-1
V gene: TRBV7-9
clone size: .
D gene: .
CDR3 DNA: TGTGCCAGCAGCCCACTTCAGGGTTACACTGAAGCTTTCTTT
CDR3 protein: CASSPLQGYTEAFF

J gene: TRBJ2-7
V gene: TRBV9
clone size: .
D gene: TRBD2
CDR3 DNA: TGTGCCCCTTGGGAGGGCCTCTACCGCGAGCAGTACTTC
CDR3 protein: CAPWEGLYREQYF